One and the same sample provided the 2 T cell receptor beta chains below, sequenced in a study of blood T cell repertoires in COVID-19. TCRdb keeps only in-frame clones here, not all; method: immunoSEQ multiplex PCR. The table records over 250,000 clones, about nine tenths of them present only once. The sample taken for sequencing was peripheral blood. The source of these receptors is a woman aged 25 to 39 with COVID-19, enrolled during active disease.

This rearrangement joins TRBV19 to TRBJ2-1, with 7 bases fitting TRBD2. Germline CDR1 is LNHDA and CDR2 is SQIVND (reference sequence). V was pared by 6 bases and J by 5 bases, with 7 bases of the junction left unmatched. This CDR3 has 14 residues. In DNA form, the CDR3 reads TGTGCCAGTAGCCTCGCTAGCGGTCACAATGAGCAGTTCTTC. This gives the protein CASSLASGHNEQFF.

The CDR3, as DNA: TGTGCCAGCAGCATAGGACTAGCGGGATCCTACAATGAGCAGTTCTTC. Residues: CASSIGLAGSYNEQFF. The chain carries TRBV3-1 (or the pseudogene TRBV3-2) and TRBJ2-1; 12 positions match TRBD2. Germline-derived CDR1 and CDR2 are LGHDT and YNNKEL (reference sequence). V shed 5 bases and J 1 base; nucleotides not matched to a gene: 3. CDR3 length: 16 residues.